This record looks at one T cell receptor beta chain sequence and its context. Antigen unknown. Researchers drew on about 90 million PBMCs for genomic DNA from unsorted samples. The sample originates from a study of shared clonotypes between healthy human individuals. Study-wide context: Contributing individuals were a couple of females and a few males aged 18 to 49. Study outcomes and limitations: How much donors shared clonotypes was expected to be affected by sequencing depth.

Ten immunoSEQ deep assay plates were used to sequence unsorted PBMC DNA. Clones were read by immunoSEQ multiplex PCR, and TCRdb kept only the in-frame ones, dropping some. The data show about 490,000 clones, roughly 80% seen once. The sequenced sample consisted of PBMCs. The TCR originated in a woman aged 40-49 years in good health. Some clones in this sample may be carry-over from other donors' samples.

CDR3 in amino acids: CAWTTRGIYNEQFF. The CDR3, as DNA: TGTGCCTGGACAACTCGAGGAATTTACAATGAGCAGTTCTTC. This rearrangement joins TRBV30 to TRBJ2-1; D is unclear. Trimming took off 4 bases at V and 4 bases at J, with 14 bases between the two ends. This CDR3 spans 14 amino acids. The V gene's germline CDR1 is GTSNPN and CDR2 SVGIG (reference sequence).